This T cell receptor (beta chain) originates from a study of control samples from healthy donors and cancer patients. TCRdb's table, derived via immunoSEQ multiplex PCR, lists solely in-frame clones and lacks some. The sample carries approximately 87,000 clones, approximately 93% recorded once. The V gene's germline CDR1 is MNHNS and CDR2 SASEGT. The V gene lost 1 base and the J gene lost 7 bases, with 8 bases spanning the gap. CDR3 size: 13 residues. The origin of this receptor is a middle-aged woman with lung cancer. The chain links TRBV6-1 to TRBJ2-1; D call uncertain. Source material: PBMCs. The CDR3: CASSEVSRNEQFF. In nucleotides, the CDR3 is TGTGCCAGCAGTGAAGTATCCCGTAATGAGCAGTTCTTC.